The clone carrying this T cell receptor (beta chain) was observed once. As yet, its antigen is unknown. Just one base apart from a much larger clone, this may be a read error. TCRdb passed the RT-PCR reads through MiXCR, listing each CDR3 protein once. The sample includes 530,000 or so distinct CDR3 sequences, about an eighth of them seen just once. The CDR3 is made up of 15 amino acids. Germline V gene lookup returns CDR1 MNHEY and CDR2 SVGAGI. This sample is part of a study of response to subunit inactivated influenza vaccine. Whole-study findings and limits: Each seasonal influenza vaccination, the authors suggested, recruits few new T cells.

V gene TRBV6-5 combines with J gene TRBJ2-7; tentatively, D is TRBD2 (5 bases). The sequencing used PBMCs from blood, collected on the day of vaccination. The clonotype comes from a man in his fifties who received an inactivated influenza vaccine. CDR3 sequence (DNA): TGTGCCAGCAGTAACTCTCTGGGAGATAAATCCGAGCAGTACTTC. It translates to CASSNSLGDKSEQYF.